This T cell receptor beta chain was profiled in a study of T cells after yellow fever vaccination. Study findings and constraints: The bulk population could contribute abundant contaminating clonotypes to FACS-sorted repertoires.

One entry per CDR3 protein, called by TCRdb with MiXCR from the 5' RACE reads. The profile shows about 350,000 distinct CDR3 sequences, about 7.8% of them singletons. Germline values: CDR1 LGHDT, CDR2 YNNKEL (reference sequence). The CDR3 has 13 amino acids. The V end was cut by 3 bases, the J end by 1 base, with 5 bases between. Ten or more counts support this clonotype. The antigen remains unidentified. This receptor was identified in a man aged 18 to 30 who received the YFV17D yellow fever vaccine. The sample consisted of PBMCs, taken more than 35 days after the first yellow fever vaccination. This sequence joins TRBV3-1 and TRBJ2-3, with D unresolved. CDR3 amino acids: CASSQLGTDTQYF. The DNA for the CDR3 is TGTGCCAGCAGCCAGCTGGGCACAGATACGCAGTATTTT.